This is a list of T cell receptor beta chains from one sample in a study of T cells in Graves' hyperthyroidism and ophthalmopathy. From the multiplex PCR reads, TCRdb called clonotypes with MiXCR, one entry per CDR3 protein. This table holds around 600,000 distinct CDR3 sequences, about 14% found once. The sample comprised blood. These receptors all come from a woman aged 18-30 years with Graves' ophthalmopathy. CDR3s include the opening cysteine and the closing phenylalanine or tryptophan. Each record gives: D gene, J gene, clone size, V gene, CDR3 DNA, CDR3 protein. A D gene is named only where the DNA matches it firmly. Not every row has a clone size; where given, it reads once, few, many or a size class.

d_gene: -
j_gene: TRBJ2-1
abundance: many
v_gene: TRBV28
CDR3nt: TGTGCCAGCAGAGGGATGGGGTCCTACAATGAGCAGTTCTTC
CDR3aa: CASRGMGSYNEQFF

d_gene: TRBD2
j_gene: TRBJ2-1
abundance: many
v_gene: TRBV24-1
CDR3nt: TGTGCCACCAGTGATCAACTAGCGGGACATCACAATGAGCAGTTCTTC
CDR3aa: CATSDQLAGHHNEQFF

d_gene: -
j_gene: TRBJ2-1
abundance: few
v_gene: TRBV6-2/TRBV6-3
CDR3nt: TGTGCCAGCAGTTACCCCCAGTCCTACAATGAGCAGTTCTTC
CDR3aa: CASSYPQSYNEQFF

d_gene: -
j_gene: TRBJ1-1
abundance: many
v_gene: TRBV24-1
CDR3nt: TGTGCCACCAGTGCTCCAGGGGTCACTGAAGCTTTCTTT
CDR3aa: CATSAPGVTEAFF

d_gene: -
j_gene: TRBJ2-7
abundance: many
v_gene: TRBV11-2
CDR3nt: TGTGCCAGCAGCACCGACGGGCTCTACGAGCAGTACTTC
CDR3aa: CASSTDGLYEQYF

d_gene: TRBD2
j_gene: TRBJ2-1
abundance: -
v_gene: TRBV19
CDR3nt: TGTGCCAGTAGTATGACTAGCGGGAATCTTGTGTATGAGCAGTTCTTC
CDR3aa: CASSMTSGNLVYEQFF

d_gene: -
j_gene: TRBJ2-7
abundance: -
v_gene: TRBV6-1
CDR3nt: TGTGCCACCCGTACTTCCTACGAGCAGTACTTC
CDR3aa: CATRTSYEQYF

d_gene: TRBD1
j_gene: TRBJ1-4
abundance: many
v_gene: TRBV7-2
CDR3nt: TGTGCCAGCAGCCCCCAGACAGGGGGTGGTGAAAAACTGTTTTTT
CDR3aa: CASSPQTGGGEKLFF

d_gene: -
j_gene: TRBJ1-1
abundance: -
v_gene: TRBV5-8
CDR3nt: TGTGCCAGCAGCTTGCGGGGGAGATGGGGTAACACTGAAGCTTTCTTT
CDR3aa: CASSLRGRWGNTEAFF

d_gene: -
j_gene: TRBJ2-1
abundance: many
v_gene: TRBV6-1
CDR3nt: TGTGCCACCCTCGGAAGCGGAGTCTACAATGAGCAGTTCTTC
CDR3aa: CATLGSGVYNEQFF

d_gene: -
j_gene: TRBJ2-7
abundance: many
v_gene: TRBV10-3
CDR3nt: TGTGCCATCAGTGAGGGTAGAGGGAACCACGAGCAGTACTTC
CDR3aa: CAISEGRGNHEQYF

d_gene: TRBD1
j_gene: TRBJ2-7
abundance: many
v_gene: TRBV20-1
CDR3nt: TGCAGTGCTAGGGCCCGGACAGGGGGCTTCTACGAGCAGTACTTC
CDR3aa: CSARARTGGFYEQYF

d_gene: -
j_gene: TRBJ1-2
abundance: -
v_gene: TRBV7-9
CDR3nt: TGTGCCAGCAGCAAAGTGCCTGCAGATCCCAACTATGGCTACACCTTC
CDR3aa: CASSKVPADPNYGYTF

d_gene: -
j_gene: TRBJ2-1
abundance: many
v_gene: TRBV3-1
CDR3nt: TGTGCCAGCAGCTCCGGGACGTGGGACAATGAGCAGTTCTTC
CDR3aa: CASSSGTWDNEQFF

d_gene: -
j_gene: TRBJ1-5
abundance: many
v_gene: TRBV9
CDR3nt: TGTGCCAGCACCGCTGCCCGGGGTATTACGGAGCCCCAGCATTTT
CDR3aa: CASTAARGITEPQHF

d_gene: -
j_gene: TRBJ2-7
abundance: many
v_gene: TRBV2
CDR3nt: TGTGCCAGCAGTGACGTGCTCCCCTACGAGCAGTACTTC
CDR3aa: CASSDVLPYEQYF

d_gene: -
j_gene: TRBJ1-1
abundance: -
v_gene: TRBV29-1
CDR3nt: TGCAGCGTTGAATGTTGGGACGGAAGATATGAAGCTTTCTTT
CDR3aa: CSVECWDGRYEAFF

d_gene: -
j_gene: TRBJ1-1
abundance: -
v_gene: TRBV4-1
CDR3nt: TGCGCCAGCAGCCAACCTACAGGGCCCACTGAAGCTTTCTTT
CDR3aa: CASSQPTGPTEAFF

d_gene: -
j_gene: TRBJ2-3
abundance: few
v_gene: TRBV29-1
CDR3nt: TGCAGCGCCGGAGGGGCTTCTAGCACAGATACGCAGTATTTT
CDR3aa: CSAGGASSTDTQYF

d_gene: -
j_gene: TRBJ2-3
abundance: -
v_gene: TRBV3-1
CDR3nt: TGTACCAGCAGCCCAGATATGGCGGGGACGCGGGATACGCAGTATTTT
CDR3aa: CTSSPDMAGTRDTQYF

d_gene: -
j_gene: TRBJ2-5
abundance: few
v_gene: TRBV4-1
CDR3nt: TGCGCCAGCAGCCAAGTCGGCCTCAAAGAGACCCAGTACTTC
CDR3aa: CASSQVGLKETQYF

d_gene: TRBD2
j_gene: TRBJ2-1
abundance: many
v_gene: TRBV7-2
CDR3nt: TGTGCCAGCAGCTCCCAGACTAGCGGGAGCGATGAGCAGTTCTTC
CDR3aa: CASSSQTSGSDEQFF

d_gene: -
j_gene: TRBJ1-2
abundance: many
v_gene: TRBV6-2/TRBV6-3
CDR3nt: TGTGCCAGCAGGCCGGACAGCTTCTATGGCTACACCTTC
CDR3aa: CASRPDSFYGYTF

d_gene: -
j_gene: TRBJ2-1
abundance: few
v_gene: TRBV20-1
CDR3nt: TGCAGTGCTAGACTAGCGTTTGGCTCCTACAATGAGCAGTTCTTC
CDR3aa: CSARLAFGSYNEQFF

d_gene: TRBD2
j_gene: TRBJ2-1
abundance: few
v_gene: TRBV10-3
CDR3nt: TGTGCCATCATGAGGACTAGCGGGAGCAATGAGCAGTTCTTC
CDR3aa: CAIMRTSGSNEQFF

d_gene: TRBD2
j_gene: TRBJ2-7
abundance: many
v_gene: TRBV3-1
CDR3nt: TGTGCCAGCAGCCGGAGGGGTCCGGGAGGAACCTACGAGCAGTACTTC
CDR3aa: CASSRRGPGGTYEQYF

d_gene: -
j_gene: TRBJ2-7
abundance: many
v_gene: TRBV20-1
CDR3nt: TGCAGTGCTAGACCGCCCAGTTCCGACTCCTACGAGCAGTACTTC
CDR3aa: CSARPPSSDSYEQYF

d_gene: TRBD2
j_gene: TRBJ2-1
abundance: many
v_gene: TRBV2
CDR3nt: TGTGCCAGCAGTAGGGGACTAGCGGGGCCAACCTACAATGAGCAGTTCTTC
CDR3aa: CASSRGLAGPTYNEQFF